These 25 T cell receptor beta chains originate from one sample sequenced in a study of blood T cell repertoires in COVID-19. TCRdb's table, derived via immunoSEQ multiplex PCR, lists solely in-frame clones and lacks some. The sample includes about 330,000 clones, about 90% of them seen just once. Specimen: PBMCs or T cells enriched from blood (not recorded which). Receptors originate from a woman in her thirties who had recovered from COVID-19.

This clone has just one count. The rearrangement uses TRBV28 and TRBJ1-1, with 7 bases that match TRBD1. With 5 bases clipped from V and 0 bases from J, the junction kept 12 bases outside the gene matches. The CDR3 loop spans 17 amino acids. Germline V gene data show CDR1 as MDHEN and CDR2 as SYDVKM. CDR3 nucleotide sequence: TGTGCCAGCAGTCCCCAACGGGACAGCCCGATGAACACTGAAGCTTTCTTT. It codes for CASSPQRDSPMNTEAFF.

This chain joins TRBV21-1 and TRBJ1-4. TRBV21-1 is given as a pseudogene. The CDR3 has 15 residues. The CDR3, as DNA: TGTGCCAGCAGCAAAGGCTTGCCACTGAATGAAAAACTGTTTTTT. Its protein is CASSKGLPLNEKLFF.

V is TRBV13 and J is TRBJ2-7, with 11 bases fitting TRBD1. With 5 bases clipped from V and 6 bases from J, the junction kept 6 bases outside the gene matches. Germline lookup yields CDR1 PRHDT and CDR2 FYEKMQ (reference sequence). The CDR3 spans 14 residues. For the CDR3, the DNA is TGTGCCAGCAGCATACCCGGGACAGGGGGCGAGCAGTACTTC. Residues: CASSIPGTGGEQYF.

The V call is TRBV6-1, the J call TRBJ2-7; tentative D call: TRBD2 (6 bases). V was trimmed by 1 base and J by 2 bases, leaving 12 bases between them. CDR1 MNHNS and CDR2 SASEGT come from the germline V gene. The CDR3 totals 15 residues. For the CDR3, the DNA is TGTGCCAGCAGTGAAGGGAGGGGCTTGGCCTACGAGCAGTACTTC. Its translation is CASSEGRGLAYEQYF.

J is TRBJ2-3 and V is TRBV5-6; 8 nucleotides line up with TRBD2. V trimming: 4 bases; J trimming: 4 bases; junction bases outside the gene matches: 2. Germline-derived CDR1 and CDR2 are SGHDT and YYEEEE. This CDR3 has 13 residues. The CDR3 region has the DNA TGTGCCAGCAGCCCGCGGGGGGCAGATACGCAGTATTTT. The encoded protein is CASSPRGADTQYF. Variable domain in full (rest from reference TRBV5-6 and TRBJ2-3): DAGVTQSPTHLIKTRGQQVTLRCSPKSGHDTVSWYQQALGQGPQFIFQYYEEEERQRGNFPDRFSGHQFPNYSSELNVNALLLGDSALYLCASSPRGADTQYFGPGTRLTVL.

The chain recombines TRBV6-5 with TRBJ2-2; D not certain. The V end lost 8 bases, the J end lost 2 bases, and 15 bases lay between the germline ends. In germline, CDR1 is MNHEY, CDR2 SVGAGI. The CDR3 covers 15 residues. The CDR3 bases are TGTGCCAGCGCCACTGCCCGAGCAAACACCGGGGAGCTGTTTTTT. Translation gives CASATARANTGELFF.

This chain links TRBV28 with TRBJ1-2; 8 nucleotides agree with TRBD1. The CDR3 runs 20 residues. The germline gives CDR1 MDHEN, CDR2 SYDVKM. Trimming removed 2 bases from V and 2 bases from J; junction bases left unmatched: 19. CDR3 loop: CASSLGGLGRTGSPNYGYTF. DNA of the CDR3: TGTGCCAGCAGTTTAGGGGGGCTTGGCAGGACAGGGAGTCCCAACTATGGCTACACCTTC.

The chain uses TRBV12-5 and TRBJ2-3; 14 positions match TRBD2. J lost 5 bases, V lost 6 bases, and 4 bases had no gene match. Per germline, CDR1 LGHNT and CDR2 FRNRAP. The CDR3 contains 15 residues. The DNA for the CDR3 is TGTGCTAGTGGAATGACTAGCGGGGGGGTAGATACGCAGTATTTT. Encoded protein: CASGMTSGGVDTQYF.

The chain uses TRBV28 and TRBJ2-5; D might be TRBD1 (6 bases). This CDR3 region has 15 residues. Germline V gene lookup returns CDR1 MDHEN and CDR2 SYDVKM. Trimming took off 2 bases at V and 4 bases at J, with 14 bases between the two ends. The CDR3 here is CASSLGQGMRETQYF. The CDR3 DNA follows: TGTGCCAGCAGTTTAGGGCAGGGGATGAGAGAGACCCAGTACTTC.

The CDR3 sequence is CASSDIGQGPDTQYF. In DNA, the CDR3 is TGCGCCAGCAGTGATATAGGACAGGGTCCAGATACGCAGTATTTT. The chain employs TRBV10-1 and TRBJ2-3; 8 nucleotides align to TRBD1. Germline V gene sequence: CDR1 WNHNN, CDR2 SYGVQD (reference sequence). The CDR3 has 15 residues. J was trimmed by 4 bases and V by 3 bases; bases with no gene match: 6.

The chain has TRBV4-1 and TRBJ1-4, with 7 bases fitting TRBD1. Trimming at V came to 1 base and at J to 4 bases, leaving 3 bases not matched to a gene. The CDR3 is 15 residues long. Germline loops: CDR1 MGHRA, CDR2 YSYEKL. CDR3 protein: CASSQGGQLNEKLFF. In DNA form, the CDR3 reads TGCGCCAGCAGCCAAGGGGGACAGCTTAATGAAAAACTGTTTTTT.

The rearrangement links TRBV12-3 or TRBV12-4 to TRBJ2-5, with D perhaps TRBD1 (6 bases). The CDR3 contains 13 residues. V was shortened by 3 bases and J by 4 bases, with 9 bases between the two germline ends. CDR3 nucleotide sequence: TGTGCCAGCAGTTTTGGGGGCATAGAGACCCAGTACTTC. This codes for CASSFGGIETQYF.

The V call is TRBV7-9, the J call TRBJ1-4; 10 nucleotides match TRBD1. Germline CDR1 reads SEHNR; CDR2 reads FQNEAQ (reference sequence). V gave up 5 bases and J gave up 6 bases; unmatched junction bases: 12. The CDR3 is 17 residues long. CDR3 DNA sequence: TGTGCCAGCAGCCCCGGGACAGGGGTGCTCTCGGATGAAAAACTGTTTTTT. Translating it yields CASSPGTGVLSDEKLFF.

V usage is TRBV19 and J usage is TRBJ2-1, with 7 bases fitting TRBD1. This CDR3 spans 16 amino acids. Trimming cost V 1 base and J 0 bases; bases outside gene matches: 3. The germline V gene has CDR1 LNHDA and CDR2 SQIVND (reference sequence). DNA for the CDR3: TGTGCCAGTAGTATAGCCAGGGGGAGCTCCTACAATGAGCAGTTCTTC. Amino acid sequence: CASSIARGSSYNEQFF.

The rearrangement joins TRBV28 to TRBJ2-5, with D tentatively TRBD2 (6 bases). This CDR3 contains 16 residues. The germline V and J ends were trimmed by 5 bases and 5 bases, with 21 bases remaining between them. CDR1 and CDR2 from the germline V gene are MDHEN and SYDVKM. The CDR3 loop is CASSTRTTEIMETQYF. The DNA of the CDR3 is TGTGCCAGCAGTACCCGGACTACCGAGATAATGGAGACCCAGTACTTC.

The gene calls are TRBV6-5 and TRBJ2-1; TRBD2 is a possible D gene (6 bases). V lost 6 bases to trimming and J lost 0 bases, with 9 bases between them. Germline V gene lookup returns CDR1 MNHEY and CDR2 SVGAGI. CDR3 length: 14 residues. CDR3 sequence reads: CASSLTSSYNEQFF. The CDR3 DNA reads as TGTGCCAGCAGCCTGACTAGCTCCTACAATGAGCAGTTCTTC.

This clone was recorded once. This sequence joins TRBV19 and TRBJ1-2; D may be TRBD1 (5 bases). The germline CDR1 and CDR2 sequences are LNHDA and SQIVND (reference sequence). This CDR3 region has 12 residues. The ends were cut back, 11 bases at V and 8 bases at J, with 18 bases in the middle. CDR3 coding DNA: TGTGCCGGGGGGGGACCGCTCCAAGGCTACACCTTC. Translating it yields CAGGGPLQGYTF.

The genes are TRBV3-1 (or the pseudogene TRBV3-2) and TRBJ2-3, with 7 bases identical to TRBD1. V was clipped by 4 bases and J by 2 bases; unmatched bases: 6. This CDR3 region has 15 residues. Germline V CDR1 and CDR2: LGHDT, YNNKEL (reference sequence). The CDR3 DNA sequence: TGTGCCAGCAGCCGAGAGACAGGGACCACAGATACGCAGTATTTT. It specifies CASSRETGTTDTQYF.

The chain has TRBV9 and TRBJ2-3; the match to TRBD1 covers 10 bases. This CDR3 spans 17 amino acids. V dropped 4 bases and J dropped 2; count of bases not matched to a gene: 10. Germline V gives CDR1 SGDLS, CDR2 YYNGEE. Written as DNA, the CDR3 is TGTGCCAGCAGCCAAAGCGGGGGACAGGGGTACACAGATACGCAGTATTTT. Translated, it gives CASSQSGGQGYTDTQYF.

This chain uses TRBV4-1 with TRBJ2-5, with 8 bases identical to TRBD2. Germline V gene lookup returns CDR1 MGHRA and CDR2 YSYEKL. V dropped 1 base and J dropped 3; count of bases not matched to a gene: 7. The CDR3 runs 16 residues. CDR3 amino acids: CASSQGTLAGEETQYF. The DNA for the CDR3 is TGCGCCAGCAGCCAAGGAACCCTAGCGGGTGAAGAGACCCAGTACTTC.

This chain uses TRBV18 with TRBJ2-3; possibly TRBD2 for D (6 bases). Trimming stripped 6 bases from V and 3 bases from J, with 10 bases between. This CDR3 is built from 13 residues. Looked up from germline, CDR1 is KGHSH and CDR2 is LQKENI. In nucleotides, the CDR3 is TGTGCCAGCTCTGACGGGAGTACAGATACGCAGTATTTT. As protein: CASSDGSTDTQYF.

About this clone: Other nucleotide sequences from this sample produce the same CDR3. V and J are TRBV5-4 and TRBJ1-4; 9 bases are shared with TRBD1. Germline CDR1 is SGHNT and CDR2 is YYREEE (reference sequence). CDR3 length: 14 amino acids. Trimming removed 3 bases from V and 5 bases from J; junction bases left unmatched: 2. CDR3 sequence (DNA): TGTGCCAGCAGCTCCGGGACAGGGAATGAAAAACTGTTTTTT. Its protein product is CASSSGTGNEKLFF.

V usage is TRBV6-2 or TRBV6-3 and J usage is TRBJ2-1; the match to TRBD1 covers 10 bases. The CDR3 sequence is 17 residues long. The V and J ends lost 6 bases and 3 bases, in that order; junction bases with no gene match: 11. Germline V gene data show CDR1 as MNHEY and CDR2 as SVGEGT. CDR3 DNA: TGTGCCAGCAGCCCCCACGGGGACAGGGGTATCTACAATGAGCAGTTCTTC. This codes for CASSPHGDRGIYNEQFF.

The gene calls are TRBV6-1 and TRBJ1-4; D unresolved. Germline CDR1 and CDR2: MNHNS and SASEGT. Deletions cut 2 bases from V and 10 bases from J, with 17 bases between. The CDR3 is made up of 15 amino acids. The CDR3: CASSEQPADEAKLFF. DNA of the CDR3: TGTGCCAGCAGTGAACAGCCGGCCGACGAGGCAAAACTGTTTTTT.

V usage is TRBV5-1 and J usage is TRBJ2-1; TRBD2 might be the D (5 bases). This CDR3 comprises 12 residues. V dropped 2 bases and J dropped 7 bases, with 7 bases sitting between them. Per the germline V gene, CDR1 is SGHRS and CDR2 is YFSETQ. The DNA for the CDR3 is TGCGCCAGCAGCTTTGGGGAGAATGAGCAGTTCTTC. Translating it yields CASSFGENEQFF.